This T cell receptor beta chain is from a study of T-cell reconstitution after alpha-beta-depleted transplantation in children. This sample's TCRbeta library carried unique molecular identifier barcodes. TCRdb used MiXCR to reprocess the PCR reads, holding one entry per CDR3 protein. Of around 380,000 distinct CDR3 sequences listed, about a tenth were seen once; the top ten hold approximately 5%. The V gene lost 7 bases and the J gene lost 6 bases, with 20 bases spanning the gap. This CDR3 region has 15 residues. Sequenced here: PBMCs from the stem cell graft donor, sampled from the stem cell graft. This rearrangement joins TRBV12-3 or TRBV12-4 to TRBJ2-3; perhaps TRBD2 as D (7 bases). This receptor was taken from a human donor who donated a stem cell graft to a child with acute myeloid leukemia. The CDR3 coding sequence is TGTGCCAGCAACAGCTGGGGGGGGGCAGTGGATACGCAGTATTTT. Amino acids: CASNSWGGAVDTQYF.